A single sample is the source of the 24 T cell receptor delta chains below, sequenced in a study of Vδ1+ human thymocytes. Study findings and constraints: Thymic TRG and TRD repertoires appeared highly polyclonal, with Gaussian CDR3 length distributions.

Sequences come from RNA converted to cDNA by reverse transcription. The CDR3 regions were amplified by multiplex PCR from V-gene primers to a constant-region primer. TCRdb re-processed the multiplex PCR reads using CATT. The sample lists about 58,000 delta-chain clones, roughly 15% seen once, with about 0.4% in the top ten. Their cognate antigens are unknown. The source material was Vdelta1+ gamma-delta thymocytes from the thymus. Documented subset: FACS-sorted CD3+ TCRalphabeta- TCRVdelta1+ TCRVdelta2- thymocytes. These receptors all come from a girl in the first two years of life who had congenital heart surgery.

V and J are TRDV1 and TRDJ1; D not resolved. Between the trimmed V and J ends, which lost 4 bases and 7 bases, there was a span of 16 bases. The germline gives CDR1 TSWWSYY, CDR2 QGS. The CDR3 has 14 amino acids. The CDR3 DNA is TGTGCTCTTGGGGGACCACCTTACGAGGGTAAACTCATCTTT. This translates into CALGGPPYEGKLIF.

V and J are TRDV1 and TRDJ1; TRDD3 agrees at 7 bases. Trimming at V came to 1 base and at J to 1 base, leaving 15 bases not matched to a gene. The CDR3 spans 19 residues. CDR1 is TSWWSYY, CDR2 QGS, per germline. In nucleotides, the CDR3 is TGTGCTCTTGGGGAACGTGTAGGCCCTGGGGGCCTTTTCACCGATAAACTCATCTTT. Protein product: CALGERVGPGGLFTDKLIF.

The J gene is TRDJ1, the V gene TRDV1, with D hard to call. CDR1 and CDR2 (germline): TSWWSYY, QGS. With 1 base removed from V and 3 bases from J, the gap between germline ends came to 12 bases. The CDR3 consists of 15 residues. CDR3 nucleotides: TGTGCTCTTGGGGAACCCGATTTTGGCCCCGATAAACTCATCTTT. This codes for CALGEPDFGPDKLIF.

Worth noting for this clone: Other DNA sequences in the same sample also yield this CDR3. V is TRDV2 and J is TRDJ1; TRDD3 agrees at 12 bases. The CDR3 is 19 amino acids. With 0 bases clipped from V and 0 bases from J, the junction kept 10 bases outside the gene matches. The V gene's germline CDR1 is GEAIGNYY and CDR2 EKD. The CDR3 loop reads CACDTAWGIRVADTDKLIF. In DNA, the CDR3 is TGTGCCTGTGACACCGCCTGGGGGATACGGGTGGCTGACACCGATAAACTCATCTTT.

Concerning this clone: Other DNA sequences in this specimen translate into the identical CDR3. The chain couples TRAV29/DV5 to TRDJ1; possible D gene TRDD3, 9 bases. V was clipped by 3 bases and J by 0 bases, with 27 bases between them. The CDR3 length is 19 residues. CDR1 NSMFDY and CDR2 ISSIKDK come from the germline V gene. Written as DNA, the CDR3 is TGTGCAGCAAAGGCCTTCCTAGGGCTGGGGGATTTGTACACCGATAAACTCATCTTT. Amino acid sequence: CAAKAFLGLGDLYTDKLIF.

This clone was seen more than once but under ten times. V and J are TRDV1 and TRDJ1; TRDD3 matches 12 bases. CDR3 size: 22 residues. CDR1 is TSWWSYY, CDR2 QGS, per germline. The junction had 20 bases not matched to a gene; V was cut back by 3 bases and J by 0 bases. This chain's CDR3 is CALGDTSFPSTGGYRHTDKLIF. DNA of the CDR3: TGTGCTCTTGGGGACACATCGTTCCCGAGTACTGGGGGATACCGGCACACCGATAAACTCATCTTT.

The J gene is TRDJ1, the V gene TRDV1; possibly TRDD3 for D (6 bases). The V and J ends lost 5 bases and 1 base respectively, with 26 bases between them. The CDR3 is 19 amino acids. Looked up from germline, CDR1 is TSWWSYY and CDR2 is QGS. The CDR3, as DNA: TGTGCTCTTGGGCCCTCCCGTATGGGGATGGTTATACGCACCGATAAACTCATCTTT. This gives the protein CALGPSRMGMVIRTDKLIF.

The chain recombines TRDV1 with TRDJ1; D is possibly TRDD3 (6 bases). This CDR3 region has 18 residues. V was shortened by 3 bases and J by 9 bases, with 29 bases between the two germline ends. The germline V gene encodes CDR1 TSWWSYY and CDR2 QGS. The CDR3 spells CALGDQTSTGYPGGELIF. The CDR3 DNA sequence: TGTGCTCTTGGGGACCAAACAAGTACTGGGTATCCGGGAGGGGAACTCATCTTT.

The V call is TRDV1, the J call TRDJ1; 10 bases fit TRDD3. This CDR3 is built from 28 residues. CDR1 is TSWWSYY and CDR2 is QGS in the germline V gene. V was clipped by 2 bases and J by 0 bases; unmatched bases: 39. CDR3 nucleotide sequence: TGTGCTCTTGGGGAAAGGGTTCCTGCAAGCGGAGACCCCCAACGGGGGGGGATACGGGACTGGTACACCGATAAACTCATCTTT. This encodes CALGERVPASGDPQRGGIRDWYTDKLIF.

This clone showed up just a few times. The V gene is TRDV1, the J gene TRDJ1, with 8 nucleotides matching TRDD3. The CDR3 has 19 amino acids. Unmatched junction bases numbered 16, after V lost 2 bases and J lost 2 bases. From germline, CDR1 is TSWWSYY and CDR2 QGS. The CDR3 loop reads CALGEVGSRTYWGTDKLIF. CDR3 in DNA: TGTGCTCTTGGGGAAGTAGGATCGAGGACTTACTGGGGGACCGATAAACTCATCTTT.

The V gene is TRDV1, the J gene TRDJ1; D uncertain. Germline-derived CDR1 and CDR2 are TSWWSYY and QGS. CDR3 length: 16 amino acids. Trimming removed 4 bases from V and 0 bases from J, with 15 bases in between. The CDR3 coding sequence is TGTGCTCTTGGGGGACCACTTCACCCGTACACCGATAAACTCATCTTT. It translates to CALGGPLHPYTDKLIF.

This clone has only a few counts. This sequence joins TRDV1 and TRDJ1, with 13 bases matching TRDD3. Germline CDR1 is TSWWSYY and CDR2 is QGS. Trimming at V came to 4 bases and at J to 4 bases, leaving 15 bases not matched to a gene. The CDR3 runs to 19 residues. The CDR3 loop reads CALGVSTRGTGGYVDKLIF. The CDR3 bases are TGTGCTCTTGGGGTCAGTACACGGGGTACTGGGGGATACGTCGATAAACTCATCTTT.

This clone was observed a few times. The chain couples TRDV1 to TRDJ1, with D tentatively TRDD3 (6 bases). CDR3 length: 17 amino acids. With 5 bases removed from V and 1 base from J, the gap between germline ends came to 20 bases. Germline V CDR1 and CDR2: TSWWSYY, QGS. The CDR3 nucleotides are TGTGCTCTTGGGAATTACAGGAGGGGGACCCTCACCGATAAACTCATCTTT. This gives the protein CALGNYRRGTLTDKLIF.

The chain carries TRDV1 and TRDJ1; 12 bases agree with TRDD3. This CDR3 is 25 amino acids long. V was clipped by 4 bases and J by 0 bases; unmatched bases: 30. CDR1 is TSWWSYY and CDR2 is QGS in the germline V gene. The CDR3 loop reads CALGAKIAGLPQYWGIQTYTDKLIF. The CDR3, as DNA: TGTGCTCTTGGGGCCAAGATAGCGGGCCTTCCCCAATACTGGGGGATACAGACGTACACCGATAAACTCATCTTT.

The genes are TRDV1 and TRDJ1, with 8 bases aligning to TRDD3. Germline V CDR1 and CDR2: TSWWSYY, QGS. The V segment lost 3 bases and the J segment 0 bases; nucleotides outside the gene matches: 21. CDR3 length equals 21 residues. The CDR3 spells CALGERGPSGGPPKYTDKLIF. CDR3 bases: TGTGCTCTTGGGGAGAGGGGTCCCTCTGGGGGACCGCCAAAGTACACCGATAAACTCATCTTT.

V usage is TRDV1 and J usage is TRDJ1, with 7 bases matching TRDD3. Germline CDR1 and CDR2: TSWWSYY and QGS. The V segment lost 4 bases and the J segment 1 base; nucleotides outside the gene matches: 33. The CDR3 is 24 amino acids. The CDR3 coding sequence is TGTGCTCTTGGGGCACCCCTCCATGGTCTGTCCCCACTGGGGACACCTGAAATCACCGATAAACTCATCTTT. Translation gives CALGAPLHGLSPLGTPEITDKLIF.

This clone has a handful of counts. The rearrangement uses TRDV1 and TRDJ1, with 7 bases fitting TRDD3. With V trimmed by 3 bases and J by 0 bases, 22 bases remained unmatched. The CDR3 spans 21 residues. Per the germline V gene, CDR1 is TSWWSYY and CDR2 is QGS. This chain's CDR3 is CALGDPPISCLGGSYTDKLIF. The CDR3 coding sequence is TGTGCTCTTGGGGATCCACCCATTTCCTGTCTGGGGGGCTCGTACACCGATAAACTCATCTTT.

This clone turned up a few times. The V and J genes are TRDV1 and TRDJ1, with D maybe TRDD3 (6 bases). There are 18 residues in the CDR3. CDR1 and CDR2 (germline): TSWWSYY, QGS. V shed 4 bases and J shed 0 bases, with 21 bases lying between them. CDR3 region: CALGVASGGPPNTDKLIF. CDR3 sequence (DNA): TGTGCTCTTGGGGTGGCTTCCGGGGGACCCCCCAACACCGATAAACTCATCTTT.

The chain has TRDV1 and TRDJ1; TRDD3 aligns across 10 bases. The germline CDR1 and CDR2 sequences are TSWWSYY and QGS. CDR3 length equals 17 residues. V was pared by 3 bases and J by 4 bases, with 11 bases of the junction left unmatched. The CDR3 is CALGDLATGGLGDKLIF. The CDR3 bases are TGTGCTCTTGGGGATTTAGCTACTGGGGGATTGGGCGATAAACTCATCTTT.

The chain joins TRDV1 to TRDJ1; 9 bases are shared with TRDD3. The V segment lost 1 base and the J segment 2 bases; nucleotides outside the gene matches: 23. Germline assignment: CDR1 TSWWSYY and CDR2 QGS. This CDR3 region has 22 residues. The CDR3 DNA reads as TGTGCTCTTGGGGAACGACATAGGAGATGGGGGATAAGGTTGGAGGAAACCGATAAACTCATCTTT. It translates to CALGERHRRWGIRLEETDKLIF.

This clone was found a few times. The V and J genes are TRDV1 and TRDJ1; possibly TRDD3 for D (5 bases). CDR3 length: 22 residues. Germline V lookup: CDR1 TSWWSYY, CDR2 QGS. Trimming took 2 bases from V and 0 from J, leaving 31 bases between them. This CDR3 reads CALGETAHTGRTTRGYTDKLIF. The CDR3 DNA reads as TGTGCTCTTGGGGAAACGGCGCATACGGGGCGAACAACGAGAGGGTACACCGATAAACTCATCTTT.

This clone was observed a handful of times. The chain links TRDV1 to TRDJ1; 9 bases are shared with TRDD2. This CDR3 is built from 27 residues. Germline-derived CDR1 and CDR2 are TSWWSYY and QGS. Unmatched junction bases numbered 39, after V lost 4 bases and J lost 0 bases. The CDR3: CALGGHLPTYSRTGALSEAKNTDKLIF. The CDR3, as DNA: TGTGCTCTTGGGGGCCACCTTCCTACTTATTCCCGTACTGGGGCCCTATCCGAAGCGAAGAACACCGATAAACTCATCTTT.

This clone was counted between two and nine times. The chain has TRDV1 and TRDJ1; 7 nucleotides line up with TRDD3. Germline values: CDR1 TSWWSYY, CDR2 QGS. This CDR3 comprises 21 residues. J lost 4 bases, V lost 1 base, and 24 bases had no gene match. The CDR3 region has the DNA TGTGCTCTTGGGGAACGTAACCTCCACCGGCTGGGGGTTCTCCGGGGCGATAAACTCATCTTT. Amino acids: CALGERNLHRLGVLRGDKLIF.

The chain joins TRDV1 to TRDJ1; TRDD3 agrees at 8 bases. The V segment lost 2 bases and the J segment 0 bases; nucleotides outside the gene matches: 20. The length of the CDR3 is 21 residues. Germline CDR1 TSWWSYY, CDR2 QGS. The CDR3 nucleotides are TGTGCTCTTGGGGAATTCAGTACCTCCTATGCTACTGGGGGTCACACCGATAAACTCATCTTT. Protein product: CALGEFSTSYATGGHTDKLIF.